The 23 T cell receptor beta chains below all came from one sample that was sequenced in a study of type 1 regulatory T cells. One entry per CDR3 protein, called by TCRdb with MiXCR from the reads. The profile shows under 85,000 distinct CDR3 sequences, roughly 50% of them singletons. No antigen has been assigned to these receptors. The sample consisted of cultured non-Tr1 T cells, either the whole culture or a sorted T cell fraction (not recorded which). These receptors came from a human donor in good health.

This clonotype was seen a handful of times. The V and J genes are TRBV12-3 or TRBV12-4 and TRBJ2-1, with 7 bases lining up with TRBD1. CDR3 size: 16 residues. Trimming at V came to 5 bases and at J to 6 bases, leaving 13 bases not matched to a gene. CDR3 DNA: TGTGCCAGCAGTCTAAGAGGGGACAGTCGGGGCAATGAGCAGTTCTTC. This sequence encodes CASSLRGDSRGNEQFF.

As concerns this clonotype: An end of the junction differs from the germline gene, which may be a read error. CDR3 residues: CASSLVQGSYNEQFF. The CDR3 DNA follows: TGTGCCAGTAGTTTGGTACAGGGCTCCTACAATGAGCAGTTCTTC. This chain joins TRBV28 and TRBJ2-1; D perhaps matches TRBD1 (6 bases). The CDR3 covers 15 residues. Germline V lookup: CDR1 MDHEN, CDR2 SYDVKM. The full variable domain, with the rest looked up from reference TRBV28 and TRBJ2-1, is DVKVTQSSRYLVKRTGEKVFLECVQDMDHENMFWYRQDPGLGLRLIYFSYDVKMKEKGDIPEGYSVSREKKERFSLILESASTNQTSMYLCASSLVQGSYNEQFFGPGTRLTVL.

This clonotype was counted a few times. The chain is built from TRBV20-1 and TRBJ1-6; D is uncertain. V was trimmed by 5 bases and J by 10 bases, leaving 18 bases between them. This CDR3 comprises 14 residues. The germline V gene has CDR1 DFQATT and CDR2 SNEGSKA (reference sequence). The CDR3 DNA reads as TGCAGTGCTGCCCGCGGGGAGGGTGGCTCACCCCTCCACTTT. It encodes CSAARGEGGSPLHF.

The V call is TRBV19, the J call TRBJ2-7; D call uncertain. The germline V and J ends were trimmed by 7 bases and 0 bases, with 13 bases remaining between them. The germline V gene has CDR1 LNHDA and CDR2 SQIVND (reference sequence). The CDR3 contains 14 residues. The CDR3 is CASKSQASSYEQYF. The CDR3 DNA is TGTGCCAGTAAGTCGCAGGCTTCCTCCTACGAGCAGTACTTC.

This chain uses TRBV19 with TRBJ1-1, with a possible D match to TRBD1 (6 bases). The CDR3 loop spans 14 amino acids. Germline CDR1 LNHDA, CDR2 SQIVND (reference sequence). Trimming cost V 3 bases and J 1 base, with 9 bases left between them. The CDR3 DNA is TGTGCCAGTAGTATGGAAGGGGGGAACACTGAAGCTTTCTTT. It yields the protein CASSMEGGNTEAFF.

The V gene is TRBV20-1, the J gene TRBJ2-7; TRBD1 matches at 9 bases. CDR1 and CDR2 from the germline V gene are DFQATT and SNEGSKA (reference sequence). The V and J ends lost 5 bases and 3 bases, in that order; junction bases with no gene match: 8. The CDR3 contains 14 residues. The chain's CDR3 is CSAPRTGAIYEQYF. The CDR3, as DNA: TGCAGTGCTCCTCGGACAGGGGCGATCTACGAGCAGTACTTC.

The V gene is TRBV5-1, the J gene TRBJ1-5; the D gene is possibly TRBD1 (5 bases). V dropped 3 bases and J dropped 5 bases, with 9 bases sitting between them. Germline CDR1 reads SGHRS; CDR2 reads YFSETQ. CDR3 length: 13 residues. The CDR3 region is CASSWAGHQPQHF. CDR3 nucleotide sequence: TGCGCCAGCAGCTGGGCAGGGCATCAGCCCCAGCATTTT.

The chain is built from TRBV7-9 and TRBJ1-2, with D tentatively TRBD1 (6 bases). Trimming shortened V by 3 bases and J by 2 bases, and 10 bases separated the two germline ends. This CDR3 is built from 14 residues. Per germline, CDR1 SEHNR and CDR2 FQNEAQ (reference sequence). CDR3 residues: CASSFNQGNYGYTF. The CDR3 DNA sequence: TGTGCCAGCAGCTTTAACCAGGGGAACTATGGCTACACCTTC.

The chain links TRBV7-6 to TRBJ2-1; 7 bases line up with TRBD2. This CDR3 region has 15 residues. CDR1 and CDR2 (germline): SGHVS, FNYEAQ. Trimming at V came to 0 bases and at J to 2 bases, leaving 1 base not matched to a gene. DNA for the CDR3: TGTGCCAGCAGCTTAGCAGCGGGGCCCTACAATGAGCAGTTCTTC. Encoded protein: CASSLAAGPYNEQFF.

V gene TRBV29-1 combines with J gene TRBJ2-5; 8 nucleotides agree with TRBD1. Germline CDR1 is SQVTM and CDR2 is ANQGSEA. The length of the CDR3 is 13 residues. V lost 8 bases to trimming and J lost 4 bases; unmatched junction nucleotides: 9. The CDR3 region has the DNA TGCAGCCTCACCCAGGGGGCGGGAGAGACCCAGTACTTC. It encodes CSLTQGAGETQYF.

The chain links TRBV20-1 to TRBJ1-2, with a weak D call TRBD1 (5 bases). The germline CDR1 and CDR2 sequences are DFQATT and SNEGSKA (reference sequence). This CDR3 comprises 13 residues. Trimming took off 3 bases at V and 2 bases at J, with 10 bases between the two ends. The CDR3, as DNA: TGCAGTGCTAGGGAGACAGCGAACTATGGCTACACCTTC. It specifies CSARETANYGYTF.

The chain recombines TRBV20-1 with TRBJ2-3; TRBD2 might be the D (6 bases). The CDR3 runs to 16 residues. CDR1 and CDR2 from the germline V gene are DFQATT and SNEGSKA (reference sequence). Between the trimmed V and J ends, which lost 1 base and 0 bases, there was a span of 14 bases. The CDR3 reads CSARGGDASSTDTQYF. The CDR3 DNA is TGCAGTGCTAGAGGGGGGGACGCATCTAGCACAGATACGCAGTATTTT.

The V and J genes are TRBV7-2 and TRBJ1-1, with 8 bases aligning to TRBD1. This CDR3 spans 14 amino acids. With 4 bases clipped from V and 6 bases from J, the junction kept 7 bases outside the gene matches. Germline CDR1 reads SGHTA; CDR2 reads FQGNSA. CDR3 sequence reads: CASSYQQGQAEAFF. The DNA for the CDR3 is TGTGCCAGCAGCTACCAGCAGGGACAGGCTGAAGCTTTCTTT.

In DNA form, the CDR3 reads TGTGCCAGCAGTCCCCAAGGGCGGGCGTCAACCTACGAGCAGTACTTC. Residues: CASSPQGRASTYEQYF. The chain links TRBV6-2 or TRBV6-3 to TRBJ2-7, with D tentatively TRBD2 (5 bases). This CDR3 spans 16 amino acids. CDR1 is MNHEY, CDR2 SVGEGT, per germline. V lost 5 bases and J 2 bases, leaving 19 bases between the germline ends.

The chain employs TRBV4-3 and TRBJ2-5; TRBD2 agrees at 13 bases. The CDR3 is 17 residues long. V trimming: 7 bases; J trimming: 4 bases; junction bases outside the gene matches: 12. The germline gives CDR1 LGHNA, CDR2 YSLEER. CDR3 sequence (DNA): TGCGCCAGCACCGCCAAGCGACTAGCGGGGGGTGGAGAGACCCAGTACTTC. Residues: CASTAKRLAGGGETQYF.

The chain combines TRBV18 with TRBJ1-1; D gene unclear. Trimming removed 4 bases at V and 1 base at J, with 10 bases between. Germline CDR1 is KGHSH and CDR2 is LQKENI. This CDR3 is 14 amino acids long. The CDR3 DNA follows: TGTGCCAGCTCACTTGGACCGAAGAACACTGAAGCTTTCTTT. It codes for CASSLGPKNTEAFF.

The V gene is TRBV6-2 or TRBV6-3, the J gene TRBJ1-2, with TRBD1 matching 10 bases. CDR3 length: 14 residues. The germline V gene encodes CDR1 MNHEY and CDR2 SVGEGT. Germline trimming cut 1 base from V and 8 bases from J; bases unmatched to any gene: 4. CDR3 in DNA: TGTGCCAGCAGTTACTTACGGACAGGGGGAGGCTACACCTTC. Residues: CASSYLRTGGGYTF.

This clonotype has only a few counts. This chain uses TRBV10-3 with TRBJ1-2; tentatively, D is TRBD1 (6 bases). Deletions cut 7 bases from V and 0 bases from J, with 6 bases between. The CDR3 loop spans 12 amino acids. CDR1 ENHRY and CDR2 SYGVKD come from the germline V gene. This CDR3 is CAIKGANYGYTF. The CDR3 region has the DNA TGTGCCATCAAGGGGGCTAACTATGGCTACACCTTC.

The sample holds a few counts of this clonotype. The chain carries TRBV13 and TRBJ2-3; D is uncertain. Germline V gives CDR1 PRHDT, CDR2 FYEKMQ (reference sequence). V gave up 5 bases and J gave up 3 bases, with 24 bases separating them. The CDR3 spans 18 residues. The CDR3 sequence: CASSLIGWNDLRTDTQYF. The CDR3 nucleotides read TGTGCCAGCAGCCTCATTGGCTGGAACGACCTAAGAACAGATACGCAGTATTTT.

The V gene is TRBV6-2 or TRBV6-3, the J gene TRBJ1-1, with TRBD1 matching over 9 bases. There are 16 residues in the CDR3. The J segment lost 1 base and the V segment lost 6 bases, leaving 9 bases of the junction unmatched. Germline loops: CDR1 MNHEY, CDR2 SVGEGT. The CDR3 sequence is CASRQPGTGPNTEAFF. In DNA, the CDR3 is TGTGCCAGCAGGCAACCAGGGACAGGGCCGAACACTGAAGCTTTCTTT.

The V and J genes are TRBV28 and TRBJ1-1; no firm D call. Germline V gene data show CDR1 as MDHEN and CDR2 as SYDVKM. The CDR3 runs 15 residues. Trimming left V 7 bases short and J 1 base short, with 16 bases between. CDR3 in amino acids: CASTPSRAGNTEAFF. The CDR3 DNA is TGTGCCAGCACCCCCTCGCGGGCGGGGAACACTGAAGCTTTCTTT.

The chain links TRBV27 to TRBJ1-1, with a weak D call TRBD1 (5 bases). This CDR3 region has 14 residues. Germline lookup yields CDR1 MNHEY and CDR2 SMNVEV (reference sequence). The V gene lost 8 bases and the J gene lost 3 bases, with 16 bases spanning the gap. CDR3 nucleotides: TGTGCCAGCCCCGGGACGGGGAAGGACACTGAAGCTTTCTTT. Translation: CASPGTGKDTEAFF.

The chain uses TRBV5-1 and TRBJ1-1; TRBD1 agrees at 8 bases. The length of the CDR3 is 15 residues. V lost 2 bases, J lost 10 bases, and 13 bases stayed unmatched. The germline V gene encodes CDR1 SGHRS and CDR2 YFSETQ. The DNA for the CDR3 is TGCGCCAGCAGCTTAGCAGGGGGCCCCATGAGGAGAGCTTTCTTT. The encoded protein is CASSLAGGPMRRAFF. The complete variable domain, with remaining parts taken from reference TRBV5-1 and TRBJ1-1, reads KAGVTQTPRYLIKTRGQQVTLSCSPISGHRSVSWYQQTPGQGLQFLFEYFSETQRNKGNFPGRFSGRQFSNSRSEMNVSTLELGDSALYLCASSLAGGPMRRAFFGQGTRLTVV.